Below are 9 T cell receptor beta chains sequenced from a single sample in a study of cytomegalovirus exposure and HLA in healthy donors. In the PCR, 60 Vbeta and 13 Jbeta primers were used. Measured with immunoSEQ multiplex PCR; TCRdb has only the in-frame clones, and not every one. The sample holds about 170,000 clones, roughly 60% seen once. The sample was PBMCs. The receptor set was obtained from a man aged 40-49 years in good health and CMV-seronegative.

This clone was detected only once. The chain combines TRBV19 with TRBJ1-6, with 11 positions matching TRBD1. The CDR3 extends over 15 amino acids. V was clipped by 5 bases and J by 9 bases; unmatched bases: 6. Germline CDR1 LNHDA, CDR2 SQIVND (reference sequence). The CDR3 reads CASSVGQGAFSPLHF. The DNA of the CDR3 is TGTGCCAGTAGTGTCGGACAGGGGGCTTTTTCACCCCTCCACTTT. Together with reference TRBV19 and TRBJ1-6, the CDR3 gives the full variable domain: DGGITQSPKYLFRKEGQNVTLSCEQNLNHDAMYWYRQDPGQGLRLIYYSQIVNDFQKGDIAEGYSVSREKKESFPLTVTSAQKNPTAFYLCASSVGQGAFSPLHFGNGTRLTVT.

This clone turned up a few times. The chain links TRBV4-2 to TRBJ1-2; 7 bases align to TRBD1. With V trimmed by 3 bases and J by 3 bases, 4 bases remained unmatched. There are 14 residues in the CDR3. Germline V gene data show CDR1 as LGHNA and CDR2 as YNFKEQ. The CDR3 region is CASSQAGQYYGYTF. In nucleotides, the CDR3 is TGTGCCAGCAGCCAGGCGGGACAGTACTATGGCTACACCTTC.

This clone was counted once. The gene calls are TRBV27 and TRBJ1-1, with TRBD1 matching over 9 bases. Losses at the gene ends were 5 bases for V and 0 bases for J; bases not matched to a gene: 10. This CDR3 region has 17 residues. CDR1 is MNHEY and CDR2 is SMNVEV in the germline V gene (reference sequence). CDR3 region: CASSVGLGQGMNTEAFF. CDR3 DNA: TGTGCCAGCAGTGTGGGGCTGGGACAGGGAATGAACACTGAAGCTTTCTTT.

This rearrangement joins TRBV6-5 to TRBJ2-1; 7 bases line up with TRBD1. J gave up 6 bases and V 6 bases, and 2 bases lay outside the gene matches. Germline V gene sequence: CDR1 MNHEY, CDR2 SVGAGI. This CDR3 has 12 residues. The CDR3 spells CASSDRVNEQFF. In DNA, the CDR3 is TGTGCCAGCAGCGACAGGGTCAATGAGCAGTTCTTC.

Only a few counts were recorded for this clone. The J gene is TRBJ1-2, the V gene TRBV27; 10 nucleotides align to TRBD1. The germline CDR1 and CDR2 sequences are MNHEY and SMNVEV (reference sequence). V dropped 5 bases and J dropped 4; count of bases not matched to a gene: 4. The CDR3 totals 14 residues. The CDR3 spells CASSPRTGGYGYTF. DNA for the CDR3: TGTGCCAGCAGTCCCCGGACAGGGGGCTATGGCTACACCTTC.

This rearrangement joins TRBV19 to TRBJ1-5; possibly TRBD1 for D (5 bases). The length of the CDR3 is 13 residues. Between the trimmed V and J ends, which lost 6 bases and 7 bases, there was a span of 13 bases. In germline, CDR1 is LNHDA, CDR2 SQIVND (reference sequence). The CDR3 DNA follows: TGTGCCAGTAGCCCCGGACATTACCAGCCCCAGCATTTT. Translation: CASSPGHYQPQHF. The entire variable domain, with the rest obtained from reference TRBV19 and TRBJ1-5, is as follows: DGGITQSPKYLFRKEGQNVTLSCEQNLNHDAMYWYRQDPGQGLRLIYYSQIVNDFQKGDIAEGYSVSREKKESFPLTVTSAQKNPTAFYLCASSPGHYQPQHFGDGTRLSIL.

The J gene is TRBJ2-1, the V gene TRBV27; a weak D match, TRBD1 (6 bases). CDR1 is MNHEY, CDR2 SMNVEV, per germline (reference sequence). CDR3 size: 12 residues. Trimming removed 3 bases from V and 10 bases from J, with 10 bases in between. CDR3 residues: CASSFYGTEQFF. CDR3 coding DNA: TGTGCCAGCAGTTTTTATGGGACAGAGCAGTTCTTC.

The sample holds a few counts of this clone. J is TRBJ2-7 and V is TRBV12-5; 10 bases align to TRBD2. The CDR3 is 15 amino acids. CDR1 and CDR2 (germline): LGHNT, FRNRAP. Unmatched junction bases numbered 3, after V lost 1 base and J lost 3 bases. The CDR3 bases are TGTGCTAGTGGTTTGGCGACTAGCGGGTTCTACGAGCAGTACTTC. Its translation: CASGLATSGFYEQYF.

This sequence joins TRBV11-2 and TRBJ2-1; TRBD2 agrees at 7 bases. The junction had 10 bases not matched to a gene; V was cut back by 5 bases and J by 0 bases. Per the germline V gene, CDR1 is SGHAT and CDR2 is FQNNGV. The CDR3 covers 17 residues. The CDR3 coding sequence is TGTGCCAGCAGCGAGCTAGCGGACCTGAGCTCCTACAATGAGCAGTTCTTC. Translating gives CASSELADLSSYNEQFF.